The T cell receptor (beta chain) under discussion was sequenced for a study of blood T cell repertoires in COVID-19. The overall study: There were acute and convalescent COVID-19 samples, and they came from the United States, Italy and Spain. PBMCs, B-cell-depleted T cells, or T cells provided the cDNA or gDNA that made up the material.

Measured with immunoSEQ multiplex PCR; TCRdb has only the in-frame clones, and not every one. Seen here are roughly 330,000 clones, approximately 88% observed once, and the top ten hold about 4.7%. Assignments of participants to cohorts depended upon their own reported clinical history. The clonotype comes from a man younger than 40 who had recovered from COVID-19. The sample was PBMCs or T cells enriched from blood (not recorded which).

CDR3 protein: CSAGQGNEQFF. CDR3 coding DNA: TGCAGTGCTGGACAGGGTAATGAGCAGTTCTTC. This rearrangement joins TRBV20-1 to TRBJ2-1, with 8 bases that match TRBD1. Germline CDR1 reads DFQATT; CDR2 reads SNEGSKA (reference sequence). This CDR3 contains 11 residues. With 5 bases clipped from V and 7 bases from J, the junction kept 1 base outside the gene matches.